The sequence of this T cell receptor beta chain was determined in a study of blood T cells in healthy people across ages (dated by TCRdb to between 2014 and 2016). General notes on the study: Template switching captured roughly one uniquely barcoded TCR beta cDNA molecule per two T cells in model experiments. To track age-related changes in TCR beta repertoire diversity, the study relied on deep sequencing normalized with unique cDNA molecular identifiers. Donors were grouped into four age groups: young (average 16 years), middle-aged (roughly 38), aged (62) and long-lived (less than 85). To avoid experimental bias, donors of different ages were distributed randomly across sequencing lanes. The study analyzed two additional independent replicas of 1 million unique cDNA reads from the same blood draw for two donors, one aged 18 to 30 and one aged 80 or older. Results the study describes overall, beyond this receptor: Observed TCR beta diversity per million T cells fell roughly linearly with age, and a significant reduction was already apparent by age about 43. Compared with the aged group, the long-lived group had more naive CD4+ T cells, fewer expanded clones and increased TCR diversity, a pattern suggesting age selection. The CMV infection status of donors was not known, potentially confounding age-related changes in expanded clonotypes. Observed TCR beta diversity correlated strongly with the percentage of naive T cells measured by flow cytometry. Estimates of total diversity based on one million sequenced T cells were regarded as lower bounds and as underestimates. Bulk unsorted PBMC profiling prevented conclusive comparison of naive and antigen-experienced compartments.

A word on this clonotype: Its specific antigen is unknown. Base quality data are lacking; no much larger clone is found one base away.

According to the germline V gene (reference sequence), CDR1 reads DFQATT and CDR2 reads SNEGSKA. Unmatched junction bases come to 4, with V trimmed by 1 base and J by 6 bases. Including cysteine and phenylalanine, the CDR3 has 14 amino acids. Only the CDR3 portion is preserved as DNA: 42 bases, with reading frame beginning at the first base. The library was built by means of 5' RACE. The instrument given in TCRdb is Illumina HiSeq 2500. A second about 6 to 11 cycle PCR used a sample-barcoded 5' primer and a J-beta primer mix. A template-switch 5' adaptor carrying 12 random nucleotides introduced a unique molecular identifier onto each TCR beta cDNA molecule. At least 2.5 million CDR3-containing paired-end reads were obtained from each sample. The Mint cDNA synthesis kit, primed by a TRBC-specific oligonucleotide, was used to synthesize first-strand cDNA from all RNA. Following uracil-DNA glycosylase treatment, all cDNA underwent a first 18-cycle PCR with the universal primers M1SS and BC2_uni_R. The study's processing was this. For normalization, 1 million high-quality reads were randomly selected from each sample, with every read carrying a distinct molecular identifier. Reads sharing molecular identifiers were discarded rather than binned into consensus sequences. MiTCR, run with a Q25 quality threshold and the strictest error-elimination algorithm, handled CDR3 identification, clonotype clustering and error correction. Lower-bound total TCR beta diversity was estimated with a nonparametric unseen species model using Euler transformation. Using fastp at Q25 and MiXCR, TCRdb reprocessed the public reads and kept productive beta chains. Entries are consolidated by CDR3 protein sequence, retaining the most common genes and DNA. These V and J calls originate from TCRdb's pipeline instead of the authors' own analysis. Across this sample there are 1.5 million or so distinct CDR3 sequences, with 35% to 45% seen only once. The ten largest account for 6.5% to 10% of the sample.

Donors were 35 to 40 systemically healthy Caucasian individuals from Russia aged roughly 6 to 100 years. Each donor gave ten milliliters of peripheral blood, drawn into EDTA-treated Vacutainer tubes. Ficoll-Paque density-gradient centrifugation was used to isolate PBMCs, with at least 6 million per sample. Total RNA, at least 6 micrograms per sample, was extracted from PBMCs with Trizol reagent. Naive CD45RAhigh/CD27high T cell percentages were measured by flow cytometry on a PBMC aliquot from every donor. The receptor's source is a woman aged 18-30 years in good health. Source material: blood. Recombination joined TRBV20-1 with TRBJ2-3, with TRBD2 identical over 10 junction bases. CDR3 loop: CSARGASGSDTQYF. The DNA sequence follows: TGCAGTGCTAGAGGGGCTAGCGGGAGTGATACGCAGTATTTT.